This T cell receptor beta chain came from a study of blood T cell repertoires in COVID-19. The CDR3 loop spans 16 amino acids. CDR1 and CDR2 from the germline V gene are SGHKS and YYEKEE (reference sequence). V gave up 1 base and J gave up 2 bases; unmatched junction bases: 7. Measured with immunoSEQ multiplex PCR; TCRdb has only the in-frame clones, and not every one. The sample consists of 220,000 or so clones, roughly 80% of them appearing once. Participants came from fewer than 25 US areas, aged roughly 18 to 89 years. This TCR was recovered from a woman in her forties with acute COVID-19. Sequencing was done on a sample of PBMCs or T cells enriched from blood (not recorded which). The rearrangement joins TRBV5-5 to TRBJ2-5; 8 bases are shared with TRBD2. CDR3 in amino acids: CASSLPLAGPQETQYF. DNA for the CDR3: TGTGCCAGCAGCTTGCCCTTAGCGGGACCTCAAGAGACCCAGTACTTC. Together with reference TRBV5-5 and TRBJ2-5, the CDR3 gives the full variable domain: DAGVTQSPTHLIKTRGQQVTLRCSPISGHKSVSWYQQVLGQGPQFIFQYYEKEERGRGNFPDRFSARQFPNYSSELNVNALLLGDSALYLCASSLPLAGPQETQYFGPGTRLLVL.